The entry below gives a single TCR beta chain sequence along with its context. Its antigen is not yet known. No much larger clone is present one base from it, and per-base qualities are unavailable. One collaborating source in Seattle enrolled patients during active infection and followed them longitudinally through the course of disease. Whole blood was collected in K2EDTA tubes by collaborating institutions according to the institutions' own protocols. For TCRbeta analysis, collaborator samples were shipped as frozen whole blood, as isolated PBMCs, or as DNA extracted from either sample type. This record belongs to a study of blood T cell repertoires in COVID-19 (dated by TCRdb to 2019 to 2021). Turning to the overall study: The collaborator samples originated in the United States, Italy and Spain and spanned the acute and convalescent phases of COVID-19. The material from the prospective study consisted of cDNA or gDNA derived from T cells, B-cell-depleted T cells, or PBMCs. Deeply sampled blood TCRbeta repertoires from subjects exposed to, actively infected with, or recovered from COVID-19 were included in the dataset. The repertoires were released in a freely available public database intended as a resource for research on the immune response to SARS-CoV-2. Samples came from the ongoing ImmuneRACE study (first 160 participants) plus 1,254 subjects from 6 global collaborators. A de-identified subject ID, COVID-19 status, age in years and sex were almost always included in the sample metadata. Where available, HLA class I and class II types were taken from metadata supplied by the sample provider and were not determined by assay-based typing. General findings and caveats noted by the study authors: How much clinical and demographic metadata was included differed by source and by participant, and the metadata was provided uncurated.

Taken from cysteine to phenylalanine, the CDR3 has 15 residues. Just CDR3 DNA is preserved here, 45 bases in frame from base 1. TCRbeta CDR3 regions were amplified from genomic DNA using the immunoSEQ Assay, a bias-controlled multiplex PCR. As for the original processing: Nucleated cell counts per sample were estimated from amplification of reference gene primers within the assay. Sequence reads were collapsed and filtered to measure the absolute abundance of every unique TCRbeta CDR3 rearrangement. For each sample, productive Simpson clonality was calculated by taking the square root of Simpson's diversity index across productive rearrangements. The immuneACCESS repertoire file appears here via TCRdb, limited to in-frame rearrangements. These files lack a portion of the clones; in checked studies, under half of the deficit traces to unresolved V genes, and the cause of the others is not known. V and J calls and clone size are given by that table; D and trimming were obtained from the DNA. In this sample the table shows under 450,000 clones, approximately 91% of which occur a single time. The ten largest clones capture 1.5% to 1.8% of the sample.

The specimen sequenced was peripheral blood. This chain is built from TRBV21-1 and TRBJ1-1; the D call TRBD1 from the table was never checked on the DNA. TRBV21-1 is tagged as a pseudogene. The TCR was taken from a woman aged 35 to 49 with COVID-19, enrolled during active disease. The CDR3 sequence is CASSKIPTGFTEAFF. In nucleotides, the sequence is TGTGCCAGCAGCAAAATCCCGACAGGGTTCACGGAAGCTTTCTTT.